This T cell receptor (beta chain) was sequenced during a study of OX40 agonist ivuxolimab in advanced cancers. Regarding the complete study: The costimulatory receptor OX40 (CD134) was targeted by ivuxolimab, a fully human IgG2 agonistic monoclonal antibody. Intravenous ivuxolimab was administered to patients every 2 weeks at six dose levels: 0.01, 0.1, 0.3, 1.5, 3 and 10 mg/kg. Of the roughly 52 dose-escalation patients, hepatocellular carcinoma was present in some 19, melanoma in around 15, renal cell carcinoma in 9 and head and neck cancer in 9. A male proportion of 75% to 85% and a mean age of 60 years, ranging from about 20 to 85, were recorded for the dose-escalation cohort. Patients were allowed to have had prior anti-PD-1, anti-PD-L1 or anti-CTLA-4 therapy, and approximately 40% of the dose-escalation patients had been treated with checkpoint inhibitors. Partial responses occurred in three dose-escalation patients, of whom one had hepatocellular carcinoma and two had cutaneous melanoma. Peripheral TCRbeta sequencing aimed to test whether ivuxolimab altered TCR sequence diversity and caused clonal T-cell expansion. The monotherapy dose-escalation portion (N ≈ 55 patients) of the phase I ivuxolimab trial is reported in the paper.

CDR1 and CDR2 were assigned from the germline V gene as MDHEN and SYDVKM. The CDR3, cysteine through phenylalanine, is 18 amino acids long. The read is trimmed to its CDR3 DNA, 54 bases read in frame from base 1. Ends trimmed: V by 2 bases, J by 5 bases; bases unmatched to a gene: 14. To sequence the TCRbeta CDR3 region, genomic DNA was isolated from the sorted cells. The immunoSEQ Assay was used to sequence the TCRbeta CDR3 regions. The table was pulled from immuneACCESS by TCRdb, which kept in-frame rearrangements only. Such tables lose some clones; where checked, under half of the loss comes from unresolved V genes, and the rest has no known cause. The sample table holds 75,000 to 80,000 clones, of which around four fifths were seen once. The top ten clones comprise 1.5% to 2% of the sample. Broad study findings and their caveats: Which antigens the clonally expanded peripheral T cells were specific for was not determined. After ivuxolimab, more expanded clones were found on average in CD8+ T cells than in CD4+ T cells. Low levels of normalized T-cell clonal expansion were also seen in some patients who did not respond. Partial responders in the 0.1-3.0 mg/kg groups had among the lowest normalized peripheral clonal expansion, especially among CD8+ T cells. At doses of 0.1 to 3.0 mg/kg, clonal expansion of both CD4+ and CD8+ blood T cells was observed from baseline to week 6.

The trial excluded patients who had a history of autoimmune disease or who were on systemic immunosuppression. In every dose cohort, peripheral blood was drawn for TCR sequencing at baseline, cycle 4 day 1, and cycle 7 day 1. The samples were taken from a phase I, first-in-human, multicenter, open-label dose-escalation trial of ivuxolimab. Adults with locally advanced or metastatic head and neck squamous cell, hepatocellular, melanoma or renal cell carcinoma were enrolled in the trial. CD4+ and CD8+ T cells were sorted separately from peripheral blood before TCR sequencing. A remark on this clone: There is no known antigen for this receptor. No base quality information exists; no much larger clone differs at one position.

This TCR came from an adult with an advanced solid tumor such as melanoma, head and neck, liver or kidney cancer. The chain is made from TRBV28 and TRBJ2-5, and TRBD2 matches 10 of the central bases. The sequencing used CD4+ or CD8+ T cells sorted from blood, collected in a trial of the OX40 agonist ivuxolimab. CDR3 protein: CASSLTQAGGPLGETQYF. The DNA is TGTGCCAGCAGTTTAACCCAAGCGGGAGGGCCTCTCGGGGAGACCCAGTACTTC. Full variable domain (CDR3 extended with the reference TRBV28 and TRBJ2-5 proteins): DVKVTQSSRYLVKRTGEKVFLECVQDMDHENMFWYRQDPGLGLRLIYFSYDVKMKEKGDIPEGYSVSREKKERFSLILESASTNQTSMYLCASSLTQAGGPLGETQYFGPGTRLLVL.